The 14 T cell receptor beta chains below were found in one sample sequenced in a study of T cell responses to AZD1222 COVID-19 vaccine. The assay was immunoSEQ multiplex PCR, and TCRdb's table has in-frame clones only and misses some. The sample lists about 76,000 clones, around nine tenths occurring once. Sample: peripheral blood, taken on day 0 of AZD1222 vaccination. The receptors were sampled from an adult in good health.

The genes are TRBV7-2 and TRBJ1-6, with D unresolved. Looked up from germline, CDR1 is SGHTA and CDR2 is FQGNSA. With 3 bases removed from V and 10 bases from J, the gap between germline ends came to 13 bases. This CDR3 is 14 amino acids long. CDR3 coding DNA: TGTGCCAGCAGCTTCCTCCTCGGACCCTCACCCCTCCACTTT. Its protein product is CASSFLLGPSPLHF.

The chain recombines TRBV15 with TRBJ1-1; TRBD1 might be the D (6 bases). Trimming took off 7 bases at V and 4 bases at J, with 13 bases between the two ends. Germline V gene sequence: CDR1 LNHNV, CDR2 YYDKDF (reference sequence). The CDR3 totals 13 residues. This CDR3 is CATKRGPGTEAFF. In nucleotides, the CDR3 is TGTGCCACCAAACGGGGGCCTGGCACTGAAGCTTTCTTT.

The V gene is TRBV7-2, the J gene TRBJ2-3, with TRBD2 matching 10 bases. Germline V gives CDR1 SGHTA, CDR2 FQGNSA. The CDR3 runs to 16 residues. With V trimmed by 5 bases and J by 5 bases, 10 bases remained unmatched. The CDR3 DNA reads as TGTGCCAGCAGCCCCGTTCTAGCGGGGGCCGGAGATACGCAGTATTTT. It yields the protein CASSPVLAGAGDTQYF.

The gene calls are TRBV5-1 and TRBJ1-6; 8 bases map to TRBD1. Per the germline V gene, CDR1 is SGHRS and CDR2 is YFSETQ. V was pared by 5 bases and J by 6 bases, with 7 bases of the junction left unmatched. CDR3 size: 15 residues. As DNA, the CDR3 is TGCGCCAGCAGTTTCGGACAGGGCTTTAATTCACCCCTCCACTTT. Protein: CASSFGQGFNSPLHF.

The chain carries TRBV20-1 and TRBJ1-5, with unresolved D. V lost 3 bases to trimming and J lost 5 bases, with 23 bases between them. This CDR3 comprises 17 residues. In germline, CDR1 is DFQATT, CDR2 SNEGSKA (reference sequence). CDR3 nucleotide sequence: TGCAGTGCTAGTGATACCGCCTGGGTCCCGGGCGATCAGCCCCAGCATTTT. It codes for CSASDTAWVPGDQPQHF.

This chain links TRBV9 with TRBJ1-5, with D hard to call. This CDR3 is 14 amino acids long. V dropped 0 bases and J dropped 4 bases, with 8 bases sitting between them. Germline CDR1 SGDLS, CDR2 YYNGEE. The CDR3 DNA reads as TGTGCCAGCAGCGTAGGGCACGGAAATCAGCCCCAGCATTTT. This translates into CASSVGHGNQPQHF. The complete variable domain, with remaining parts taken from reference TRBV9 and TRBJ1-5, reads DSGVTQTPKHLITATGQRVTLRCSPRSGDLSVYWYQQSLDQGLQFLIQYYNGEERAKGNILERFSAQQFPDLHSELNLSSLELGDSALYFCASSVGHGNQPQHFGDGTRLSIL.

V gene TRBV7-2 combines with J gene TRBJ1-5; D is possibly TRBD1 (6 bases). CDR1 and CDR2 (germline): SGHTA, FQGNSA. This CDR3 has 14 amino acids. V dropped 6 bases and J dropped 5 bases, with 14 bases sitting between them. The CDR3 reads CASSRTGGYQPQHF. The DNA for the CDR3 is TGTGCCAGCAGTCGCACTGGGGGCTATCAGCCCCAGCATTTT.

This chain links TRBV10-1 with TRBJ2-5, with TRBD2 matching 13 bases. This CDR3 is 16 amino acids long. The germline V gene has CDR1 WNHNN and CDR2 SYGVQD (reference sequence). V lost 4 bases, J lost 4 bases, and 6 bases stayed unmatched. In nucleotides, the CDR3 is TGCGCCAGCAGTGTCGGACTAGCGGGAGCCGGAGAGACCCAGTACTTC. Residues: CASSVGLAGAGETQYF.

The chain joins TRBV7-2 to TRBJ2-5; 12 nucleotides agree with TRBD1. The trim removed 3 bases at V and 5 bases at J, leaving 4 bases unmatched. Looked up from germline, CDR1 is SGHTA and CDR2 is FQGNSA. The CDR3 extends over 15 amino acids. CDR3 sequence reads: CASSFGTGGWETQYF. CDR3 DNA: TGTGCCAGCAGCTTCGGGACAGGGGGCTGGGAGACCCAGTACTTC.

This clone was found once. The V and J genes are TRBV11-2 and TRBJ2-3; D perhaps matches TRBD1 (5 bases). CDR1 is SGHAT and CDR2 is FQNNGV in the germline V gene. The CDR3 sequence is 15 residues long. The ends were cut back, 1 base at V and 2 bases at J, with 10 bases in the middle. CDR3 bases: TGTGCCAGCAGCTTAGGGACACCCACCACAGATACGCAGTATTTT. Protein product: CASSLGTPTTDTQYF.

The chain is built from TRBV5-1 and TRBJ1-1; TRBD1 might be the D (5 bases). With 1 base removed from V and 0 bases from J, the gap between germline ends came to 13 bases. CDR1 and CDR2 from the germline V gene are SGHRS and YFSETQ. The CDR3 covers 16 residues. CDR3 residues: CASSLLGDLMNTEAFF. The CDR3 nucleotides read TGCGCCAGCAGCTTGTTAGGGGACCTCATGAACACTGAAGCTTTCTTT.

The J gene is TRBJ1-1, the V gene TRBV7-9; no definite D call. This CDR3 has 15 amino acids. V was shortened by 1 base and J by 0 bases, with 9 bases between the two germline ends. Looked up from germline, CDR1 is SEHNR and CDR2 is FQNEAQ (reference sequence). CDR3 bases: TGTGCCAGCAGCTTAGGTTCCAGCCTGAACACTGAAGCTTTCTTT. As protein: CASSLGSSLNTEAFF. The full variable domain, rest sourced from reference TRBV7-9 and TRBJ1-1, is DTGVSQNPRHKITKRGQNVTFRCDPISEHNRLYWYRQTLGQGPEFLTYFQNEAQLEKSRLLSDRFSAERPKGSFSTLEIQRTEQGDSAMYLCASSLGSSLNTEAFFGQGTRLTVV.

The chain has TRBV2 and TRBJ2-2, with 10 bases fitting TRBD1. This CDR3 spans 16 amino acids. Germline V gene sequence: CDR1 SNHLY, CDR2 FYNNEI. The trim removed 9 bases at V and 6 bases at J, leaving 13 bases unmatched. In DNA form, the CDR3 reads TGTGCCAGTAACCCCCCCGGGACAGGGGAGGCCGGGGAGCTGTTTTTT. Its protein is CASNPPGTGEAGELFF.

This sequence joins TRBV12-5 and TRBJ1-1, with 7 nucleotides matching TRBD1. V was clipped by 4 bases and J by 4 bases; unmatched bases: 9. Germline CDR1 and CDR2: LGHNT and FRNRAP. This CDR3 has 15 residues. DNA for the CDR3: TGTGCTAGTGGTTCCCGACAGGGCCGAACCACTGAAGCTTTCTTT. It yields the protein CASGSRQGRTTEAFF.